The subject of this entry is one T cell receptor (beta chain). Its antigen remains unidentified. PCR primers comprised 60 Vbeta and 13 Jbeta primers. The table came from immunoSEQ multiplex PCR; TCRdb's copy has only in-frame clones and leaves some out. The profile covers tens of thousands of clones, with less than 75% appearing a single time and around 21% taken by the ten largest. The source of the sample is a study of cytomegalovirus exposure and HLA in healthy donors. Study in general: Earlier, about 180 million T cells were analyzed, and fewer than 120 million unique TCR beta sequences were found among them. Study outcomes and limitations: In a later analysis, TCR beta V- and J-gene trimming showed a link to a missense DCLRE1C variant. TCR sequences were mostly rare, though some public TCRs occurred in many donors.

This CDR3 region has 11 residues. V lost 11 bases, J lost 6 bases, and 6 bases stayed unmatched. CDR1 SEHNR and CDR2 FQNEAQ come from the germline V gene (reference sequence). This clonotype was obtained from a woman in her forties or fifties in good health and CMV-seropositive. V is TRBV7-9 and J is TRBJ1-2; the match to TRBD1 covers 7 bases. Specimen: PBMCs. CDR3 sequence: CASRQGHGYTF. The CDR3 coding sequence is TGTGCCTCCCGACAGGGTCATGGCTACACCTTC.